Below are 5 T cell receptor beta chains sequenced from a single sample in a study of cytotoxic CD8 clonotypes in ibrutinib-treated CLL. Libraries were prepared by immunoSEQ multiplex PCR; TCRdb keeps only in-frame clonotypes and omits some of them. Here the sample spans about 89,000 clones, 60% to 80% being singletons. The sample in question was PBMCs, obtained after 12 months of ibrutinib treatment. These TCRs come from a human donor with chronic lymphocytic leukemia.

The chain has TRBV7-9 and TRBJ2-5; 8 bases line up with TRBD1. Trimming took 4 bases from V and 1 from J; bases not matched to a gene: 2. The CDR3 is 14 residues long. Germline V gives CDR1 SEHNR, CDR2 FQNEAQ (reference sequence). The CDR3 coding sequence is TGTGCCAGCAGCTCAACAGGGGGCCAAGAGACCCAGTACTTC. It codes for CASSSTGGQETQYF. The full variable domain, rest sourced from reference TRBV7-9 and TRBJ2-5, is DTGVSQNPRHKITKRGQNVTFRCDPISEHNRLYWYRQTLGQGPEFLTYFQNEAQLEKSRLLSDRFSAERPKGSFSTLEIQRTEQGDSAMYLCASSSTGGQETQYFGPGTRLLVL.

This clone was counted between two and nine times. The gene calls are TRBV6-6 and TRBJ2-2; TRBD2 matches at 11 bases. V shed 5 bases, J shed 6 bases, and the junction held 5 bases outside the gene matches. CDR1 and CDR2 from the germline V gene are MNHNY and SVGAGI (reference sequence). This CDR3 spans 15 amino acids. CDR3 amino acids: CASSLVAGGPGELFF. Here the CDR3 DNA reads TGTGCCAGCAGTCTAGTAGCGGGGGGGCCCGGGGAGCTGTTTTTT.

The CDR3 protein is CAISDGTGAFF. In nucleotides, the CDR3 is TGTGCCATCAGCGATGGGACAGGAGCTTTCTTT. The chain has TRBV10-3 and TRBJ1-1, with TRBD1 matching 8 bases. There are 11 residues in the CDR3. Germline V gives CDR1 ENHRY, CDR2 SYGVKD. The V gene end was trimmed by 6 bases and the J gene end by 10 bases; junction bases not matched to a gene: 4.

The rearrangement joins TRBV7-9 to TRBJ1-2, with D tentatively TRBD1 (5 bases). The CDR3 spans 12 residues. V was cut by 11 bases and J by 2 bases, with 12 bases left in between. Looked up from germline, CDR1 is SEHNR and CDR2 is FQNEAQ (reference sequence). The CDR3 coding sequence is TGTGCCGTCGACAGCCTGAACTATGGCTACACCTTC. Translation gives CAVDSLNYGYTF.

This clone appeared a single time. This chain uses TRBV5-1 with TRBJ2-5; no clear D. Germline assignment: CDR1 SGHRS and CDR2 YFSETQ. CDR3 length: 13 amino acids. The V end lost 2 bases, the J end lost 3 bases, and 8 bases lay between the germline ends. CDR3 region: CASSFNGKETQYF. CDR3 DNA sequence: TGCGCCAGCAGCTTTAACGGCAAAGAGACCCAGTACTTC.